Sequencing of this T cell receptor (beta chain) was carried out in a study of cytomegalovirus exposure and HLA in healthy donors. In its sample, this clone was seen once. PCR amplification relied on 60 Vbeta primers (plus 13 Jbeta primers). The repertoire was sequenced with immunoSEQ multiplex PCR; TCRdb's copy has only in-frame clones and lacks some. The sample contains 150,000 to 200,000 clones, around 83% of which appear only once. Losses at the gene ends were 4 bases for V and 4 bases for J; bases not matched to a gene: 8. The CDR3 has 15 residues. Germline lookup yields CDR1 GTSNPN and CDR2 SVGIG (reference sequence).

Sequencing was performed on PBMCs. This chain uses TRBV30 with TRBJ2-7, with 12 bases aligning to TRBD1. This clonotype originated in a man aged 45-60 years in good health and CMV-seropositive. The CDR3 loop reads CAWTPGTGGFYEQYF. In nucleotides, the CDR3 is TGTGCCTGGACTCCCGGGACAGGGGGCTTTTACGAGCAGTACTTC.